The 15 T cell receptor beta chains below were found in one sample sequenced in a study of naive and memory T cell subsets. Broader study findings: Naive repertoires, especially CD8, held a few larger clonotypes, possibly memory cells re-expressing CD45RA.

Antigen specificity for these receptors is unknown. The beta constant-region primer was an equimolar mix of two oligonucleotides covering TRBC1 and TRBC2. Nested alpha and beta constant-region primers with the SP2 primer drove four PCR rounds on ligated cDNA. TCRdb used MiXCR to reprocess the UMI-ligation and nested PCR reads, holding one entry per CDR3 protein. This table holds 120,000 to 150,000 distinct CDR3 sequences, approximately 20% found once. Sequenced sample: naive CD8+ T cells from blood. The receptors derive from a human donor in good health.

The V gene is TRBV27, the J gene TRBJ2-7; 11 bases line up with TRBD2. This CDR3 has 14 residues. Germline CDR1 and CDR2: MNHEY and SMNVEV (reference sequence). The V gene end was trimmed by 5 bases and the J gene end by 4 bases; junction bases not matched to a gene: 4. CDR3 protein: CASSIAGGPYEQYF. The CDR3 DNA sequence: TGTGCCAGCAGTATAGCGGGAGGGCCGTACGAGCAGTACTTC.

Only a few counts were recorded for this clonotype. The rearrangement uses TRBV7-9 and TRBJ2-4; weak D call: TRBD2 (5 bases). The CDR3 length is 15 residues. Trimming left V 3 bases short and J 6 bases short, with 15 bases between. Germline V gene data show CDR1 as SEHNR and CDR2 as FQNEAQ (reference sequence). CDR3 sequence (DNA): TGTGCCAGCAGCTTTATATCGGGATCTGGAAACATTCAGTACTTC. Protein sequence: CASSFISGSGNIQYF. The full variable domain, with the rest looked up from reference TRBV7-9 and TRBJ2-4, is DTGVSQNPRHKITKRGQNVTFRCDPISEHNRLYWYRQTLGQGPEFLTYFQNEAQLEKSRLLSDRFSAERPKGSFSTLEIQRTEQGDSAMYLCASSFISGSGNIQYFGAGTRLSVL.

The genes are TRBV4-3 and TRBJ2-7; TRBD1 matches 7 bases. CDR3 length equals 14 residues. V lost 4 bases to trimming and J lost 4 bases; unmatched junction nucleotides: 7. In germline, CDR1 is LGHNA, CDR2 YSLEER. CDR3 region: CASSPGQDEYEQYF. The CDR3 DNA follows: TGCGCCAGCAGCCCCGGACAGGACGAGTACGAGCAGTACTTC.

The CDR3 spells CASTLGQSSYNEQFF. CDR3 DNA sequence: TGTGCCAGCACGCTGGGACAGAGCTCCTACAATGAGCAGTTCTTC. The genes are TRBV28 and TRBJ2-1; 7 nucleotides agree with TRBD1. The CDR3 is 15 residues long. V was pared by 7 bases and J by 0 bases, with 6 bases of the junction left unmatched. Germline CDR1 is MDHEN and CDR2 is SYDVKM.

There are many counts of this clonotype. The rearrangement joins TRBV3-1 to TRBJ2-7; 8 nucleotides match TRBD2. The germline V gene has CDR1 LGHDT and CDR2 YNNKEL (reference sequence). The CDR3 totals 15 residues. Germline trimming cut 5 bases from V and 6 bases from J; bases unmatched to any gene: 12. In DNA form, the CDR3 reads TGTGCCAGCAGCGGGTGGGGACTAGACCCGGTCGAGCAGTACTTC. It encodes CASSGWGLDPVEQYF.

The genes are TRBV15 and TRBJ1-5; 9 nucleotides line up with TRBD1. This CDR3 region has 16 residues. The V and J ends lost 4 bases and 5 bases, in that order; junction bases with no gene match: 9. Germline V gene lookup returns CDR1 LNHNV and CDR2 YYDKDF (reference sequence). CDR3 sequence: CATSTTRTGEDQPQHF. The CDR3 region has the DNA TGTGCCACCAGCACGACGCGGACAGGGGAAGATCAGCCCCAGCATTTT.

V and J are TRBV7-8 and TRBJ2-7, with D possibly TRBD1 on 5 matching bases. Germline CDR1 and CDR2: SGHVS and FQNEAQ. Trimming cost V 5 bases and J 5 bases, with 16 bases left between them. This CDR3 has 14 residues. CDR3 amino acids: CASSPPTGTHEQYF. The CDR3 DNA follows: TGTGCCAGCAGCCCCCCCACAGGTACCCACGAGCAGTACTTC.

This clonotype was counted only a few times. This rearrangement joins TRBV27 to TRBJ2-7; D may be TRBD1 (6 bases). Germline V gives CDR1 MNHEY, CDR2 SMNVEV (reference sequence). V lost 3 bases, J lost 6 bases, and 12 bases lay in between. The CDR3 totals 13 residues. CDR3 residues: CASSLTGLGEQYF. In DNA, the CDR3 is TGTGCCAGCAGTTTGACAGGTTTGGGCGAGCAGTACTTC.

This clonotype has more than one count but fewer than ten. The chain recombines TRBV7-2 with TRBJ2-2; D is ambiguous. The V gene's germline CDR1 is SGHTA and CDR2 FQGNSA. The CDR3 consists of 16 residues. V lost 4 bases and J lost 6, with 18 bases in between. The CDR3 reads CASSSYTSRSSGELFF. The CDR3 region has the DNA TGTGCCAGCAGCTCCTACACATCTCGTTCGTCCGGGGAGCTGTTTTTT.

The chain couples TRBV28 to TRBJ2-7; weak D call: TRBD1 (5 bases). Trimming removed 8 bases at V and 3 bases at J, with 14 bases between. The CDR3 is 13 residues long. The germline CDR1 and CDR2 sequences are MDHEN and SYDVKM. This CDR3 is CASGAQGDYEQYF. The CDR3 DNA sequence: TGTGCCAGCGGTGCGCAGGGTGACTACGAGCAGTACTTC.

This clonotype was seen only a few times. J is TRBJ2-7 and V is TRBV6-1; D gene uncertain. Trimming removed 1 base at V and 5 bases at J, with 12 bases between. The CDR3 runs 14 residues. From germline, CDR1 is MNHNS and CDR2 SASEGT. This CDR3 is CASSEGLGGDEQYF. The CDR3 DNA reads TGTGCCAGCAGTGAAGGCCTTGGCGGAGACGAGCAGTACTTC.

The rearrangement links TRBV6-5 to TRBJ1-2, with unresolved D. Germline V lookup: CDR1 MNHEY, CDR2 SVGAGI. Trimming took 4 bases from V and 0 from J, leaving 3 bases between them. The CDR3 consists of 12 residues. CDR3 region: CASSSTNYGYTF. The CDR3 nucleotides are TGTGCCAGCAGTTCTACTAACTATGGCTACACCTTC.

This rearrangement joins TRBV15 to TRBJ1-3, with no clear D. The CDR3 is 15 residues long. Per germline, CDR1 LNHNV and CDR2 YYDKDF (reference sequence). V was cut by 4 bases and J by 7 bases, with 17 bases left in between. CDR3 DNA: TGTGCCACCAGCAATCCGGCGGAGCGTCGGAACACCATATATTTT. Its translation: CATSNPAERRNTIYF.

This clonotype appeared a few times. V is TRBV4-3 and J is TRBJ2-1; D gene ambiguous. Trimming took off 0 bases at V and 7 bases at J, with 16 bases between the two ends. The CDR3 sequence is 16 residues long. The germline V gene has CDR1 LGHNA and CDR2 YSLEER. CDR3 loop: CASSQDRGREINEQFF. CDR3 in DNA: TGCGCCAGCAGCCAAGATCGCGGACGAGAAATTAATGAGCAGTTCTTC.

This clonotype was seen only a few times. J is TRBJ2-3 and V is TRBV7-9; D is unresolved. Germline V gene data show CDR1 as SEHNR and CDR2 as FQNEAQ (reference sequence). The CDR3 is 15 residues long. Trimming removed 2 bases at V and 2 bases at J, with 11 bases between. CDR3 sequence: CASSLRVINTDTQYF. The CDR3 DNA reads as TGTGCCAGCAGCTTACGGGTCATTAACACAGATACGCAGTATTTT.